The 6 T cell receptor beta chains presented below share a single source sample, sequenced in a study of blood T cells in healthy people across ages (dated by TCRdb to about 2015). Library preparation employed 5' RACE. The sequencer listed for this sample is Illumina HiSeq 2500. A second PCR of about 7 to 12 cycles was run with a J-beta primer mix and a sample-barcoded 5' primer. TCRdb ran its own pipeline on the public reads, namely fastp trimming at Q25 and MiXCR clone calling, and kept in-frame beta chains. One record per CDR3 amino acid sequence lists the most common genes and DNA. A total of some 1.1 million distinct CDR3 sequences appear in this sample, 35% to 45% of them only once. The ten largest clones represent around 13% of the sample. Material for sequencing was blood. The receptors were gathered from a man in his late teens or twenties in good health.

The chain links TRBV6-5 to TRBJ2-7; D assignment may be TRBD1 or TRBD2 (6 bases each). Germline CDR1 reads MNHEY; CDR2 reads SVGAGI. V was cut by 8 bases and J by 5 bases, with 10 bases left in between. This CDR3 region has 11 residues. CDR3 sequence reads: CASVGGNEQYF. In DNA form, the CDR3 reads TGTGCCAGCGTGGGGGGCAACGAGCAGTACTTC.

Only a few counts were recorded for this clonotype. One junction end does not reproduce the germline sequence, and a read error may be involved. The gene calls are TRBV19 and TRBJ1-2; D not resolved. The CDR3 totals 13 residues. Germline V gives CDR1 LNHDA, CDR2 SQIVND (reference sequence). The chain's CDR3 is CASSTPRHYGYTF. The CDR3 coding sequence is TGTGCCAGCAGTACCCCCCGGCACTATGGCTACACCTTC.

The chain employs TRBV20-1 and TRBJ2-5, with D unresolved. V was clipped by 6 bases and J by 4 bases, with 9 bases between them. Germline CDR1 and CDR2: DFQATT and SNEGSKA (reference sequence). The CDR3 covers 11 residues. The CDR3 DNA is TGCAGTGCCGGAATGAGAGAGACCCAGTACTTC. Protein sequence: CSAGMRETQYF.

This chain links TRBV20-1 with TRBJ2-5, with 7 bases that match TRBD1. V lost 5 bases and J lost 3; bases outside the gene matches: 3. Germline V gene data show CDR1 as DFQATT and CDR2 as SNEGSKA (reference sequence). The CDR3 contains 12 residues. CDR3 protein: CSAPDREETQYF. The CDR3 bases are TGCAGTGCTCCAGACAGGGAAGAGACCCAGTACTTC.

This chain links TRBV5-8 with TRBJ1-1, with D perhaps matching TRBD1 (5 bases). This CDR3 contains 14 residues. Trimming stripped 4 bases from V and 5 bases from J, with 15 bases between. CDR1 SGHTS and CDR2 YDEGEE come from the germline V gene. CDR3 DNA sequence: TGTGCCAGCAGCCCCCGCCAGGGATGGACTGAAGCTTTCTTT. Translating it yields CASSPRQGWTEAFF.

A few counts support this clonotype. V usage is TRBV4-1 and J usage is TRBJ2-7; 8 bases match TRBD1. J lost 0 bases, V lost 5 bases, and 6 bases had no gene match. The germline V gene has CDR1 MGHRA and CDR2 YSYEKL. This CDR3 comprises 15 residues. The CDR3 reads CASSSRQGLSYEQYF. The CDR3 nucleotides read TGCGCCAGCAGCTCTAGACAGGGGCTCTCCTACGAGCAGTACTTC.